Listed below are T cell receptor beta chains from one sample, sequenced in a study of blood T cell repertoires in COVID-19. TCRdb's table, derived via immunoSEQ multiplex PCR, lists solely in-frame clones and lacks some. Found here are just under 250,000 clones, about 90% of them singletons; the top ten hold just over 3%. The material sequenced was peripheral blood. The receptor source for this set is a woman in her 30s who had recovered from COVID-19. Each CDR3 is given with its conserved first and last residue. Each record gives: V gene, J gene, D gene, clone size, CDR3 DNA, CDR3 protein. The D gene is left open where the match is weak. The listing skips clone size in some rows; elsewhere it reads once, few, many or a size class.

v_call: TRBV11-1; j_call: TRBJ1-6; d_call: TRBD1; clone_size: -; cdr3_nt: TGTGCCAGCAGCTTAGAGGACAGGGGAAATTCACCCCTCCACTTT; cdr3_aa: CASSLEDRGNSPLHF
v_call: TRBV4-2; j_call: TRBJ1-1; d_call: -; clone_size: few; cdr3_nt: TGTGCCAGCAGCCAAGACTTTTCCACTGAAGCTTTCTTT; cdr3_aa: CASSQDFSTEAFF
v_call: TRBV5-4; j_call: TRBJ1-1; d_call: -; clone_size: -; cdr3_nt: TGTGCCAGCAGCGACCAGGTGGGGGGAGGAACTGAAGCTTTCTTT; cdr3_aa: CASSDQVGGGTEAFF
v_call: TRBV30; j_call: TRBJ1-6; d_call: -; clone_size: -; cdr3_nt: TGTGCCTGGGCCGGGACAAAGAGGGGATGGGGTTCACCCCTCCACTTT; cdr3_aa: CAWAGTKRGWGSPLHF
v_call: TRBV7-9; j_call: TRBJ1-1; d_call: -; clone_size: -; cdr3_nt: TGTGCCAGCAGCTTAAAGGGTGGAGGCACTGAAGCTTTCTTT; cdr3_aa: CASSLKGGGTEAFF
v_call: TRBV27; j_call: TRBJ2-7; d_call: TRBD1; clone_size: -; cdr3_nt: TGTGCCAGCAGTCCCGGGACAGCATACGAGCAGTACTTC; cdr3_aa: CASSPGTAYEQYF
v_call: TRBV11-2; j_call: TRBJ2-2; d_call: TRBD1; clone_size: -; cdr3_nt: TGTGCCAGCAGCACACTGGGACAGGGGGCGGTCGGGGAGCTGTTTTTT; cdr3_aa: CASSTLGQGAVGELFF
v_call: TRBV29-1; j_call: TRBJ1-1; d_call: TRBD1; clone_size: -; cdr3_nt: TGCAGCGTACGGACAGGGGGCGGGTCAACTGAAGCTTTCTTT; cdr3_aa: CSVRTGGGSTEAFF
v_call: TRBV11-2; j_call: TRBJ1-2; d_call: -; clone_size: -; cdr3_nt: TGTGCCAGCAGCCCCGGGACTAGTTATGGCTACACCTTC; cdr3_aa: CASSPGTSYGYTF
v_call: TRBV27; j_call: TRBJ1-6; d_call: TRBD1; clone_size: many; cdr3_nt: TGTGCCAGCAGTCAACGCGGGACAGTGATCTATAATTCACCCCTCCACTTT; cdr3_aa: CASSQRGTVIYNSPLHF
v_call: TRBV6-1; j_call: TRBJ1-2; d_call: -; clone_size: -; cdr3_nt: TGTGCCAGCAGTGAAGTTTTTCTTATGTACTATGGCTACACCTTC; cdr3_aa: CASSEVFLMYYGYTF